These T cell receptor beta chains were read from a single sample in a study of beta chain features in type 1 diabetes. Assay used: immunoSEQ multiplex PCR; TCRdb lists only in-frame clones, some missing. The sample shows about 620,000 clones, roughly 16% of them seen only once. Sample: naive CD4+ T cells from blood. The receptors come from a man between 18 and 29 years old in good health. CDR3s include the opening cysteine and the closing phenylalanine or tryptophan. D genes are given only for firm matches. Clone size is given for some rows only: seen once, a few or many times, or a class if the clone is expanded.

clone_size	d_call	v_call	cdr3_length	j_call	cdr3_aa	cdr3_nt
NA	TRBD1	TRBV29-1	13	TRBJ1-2	CSAPSGGDYGYTF	TGCAGCGCGCCCTCAGGGGGCGACTATGGCTACACCTTC
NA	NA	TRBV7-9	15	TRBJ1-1	CASSPRGRGDNEAFF	TGTGCCAGCAGCCCCCGAGGCAGGGGCGACAATGAAGCTTTCTTT
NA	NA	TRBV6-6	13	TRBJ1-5	CASSRQGNQPQHF	TGTGCCAGCAGTCGCCAGGGGAACCAGCCCCAGCATTTT
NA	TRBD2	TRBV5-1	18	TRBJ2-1	CASSKGLAGGGAYNEQFF	TGCGCCAGCAGCAAGGGACTAGCGGGAGGGGGCGCCTACAATGAGCAGTTCTTC
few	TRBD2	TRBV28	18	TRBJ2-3	CASSRWTTSGSLQITQYF	TGTGCCAGCAGCCGATGGACCACTAGCGGGAGCCTACAGATAACGCAGTATTTT
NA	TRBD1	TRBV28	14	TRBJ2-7	CASRPTGAGYEQYF	TGTGCCAGCAGGCCTACAGGGGCAGGCTACGAGCAGTACTTC
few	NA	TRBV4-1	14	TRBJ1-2	CASSQEPGKAGYTF	TGCGCCAGCAGCCAAGAACCAGGGAAAGCTGGCTACACCTTC
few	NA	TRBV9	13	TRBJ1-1	CASSVVTGVEAFF	TGTGCCAGCAGCGTAGTCACTGGTGTGGAAGCTTTCTTT
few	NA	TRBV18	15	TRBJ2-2	CASSPALTLTGELFF	TGTGCCAGCTCACCAGCACTCACCCTCACCGGGGAGCTGTTTTTT
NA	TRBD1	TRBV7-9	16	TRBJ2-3	CASSPRRTGGFDTQYF	TGTGCCAGCAGCCCCCGGCGGACAGGGGGCTTTGATACGCAGTATTTT
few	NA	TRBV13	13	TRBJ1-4	CASSKGMNEKLFF	TGTGCCAGCAGTAAAGGGATGAATGAAAAACTGTTTTTT
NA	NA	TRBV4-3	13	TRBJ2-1	CASSHSSYNEQFF	TGCGCCAGCAGCCACAGCTCCTACAATGAGCAGTTCTTC
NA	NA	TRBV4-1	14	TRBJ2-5	CASSQGQVQETQYF	TGCGCCAGCAGCCAGGGACAAGTTCAAGAGACCCAGTACTTC
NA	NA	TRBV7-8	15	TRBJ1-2	CASSFGSLGHYGYTF	TGTGCCAGCAGCTTCGGAAGCTTGGGCCACTATGGCTACACCTTC
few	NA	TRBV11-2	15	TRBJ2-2	CASSSKIQGAGELFF	TGTGCCAGCAGCTCAAAAATTCAGGGAGCCGGGGAGCTGTTTTTT
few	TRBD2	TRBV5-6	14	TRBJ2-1	CASRGAGGNNEQFF	TGTGCCAGCAGGGGAGCGGGAGGGAACAATGAGCAGTTCTTC
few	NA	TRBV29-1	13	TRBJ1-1	CSVRNRMNTEAFF	TGCAGCGTTAGGAACCGGATGAACACTGAAGCTTTCTTT
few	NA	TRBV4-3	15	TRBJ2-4	CASSQATGSRNIQYF	TGCGCCAGCAGCCAAGCAACGGGGAGCAGGAACATTCAGTACTTC
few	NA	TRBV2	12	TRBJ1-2	CASSGGVGGYTF	TGTGCCAGCAGCGGAGGGGTAGGTGGCTACACCTTC
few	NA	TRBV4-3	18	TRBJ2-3	CASSLEPPTGEGTDTQYF	TGCGCCAGCAGCCTAGAACCCCCGACAGGGGAGGGGACAGATACGCAGTATTTT
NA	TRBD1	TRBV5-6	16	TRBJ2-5	CASSLGGGRGQETQYF	TGTGCCAGCAGCTTGGGAGGCGGCAGGGGGCAAGAGACCCAGTACTTC
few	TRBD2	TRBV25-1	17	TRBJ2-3	CASRLAGVSSLTDTQYF	TGTGCCAGCCGACTAGCGGGAGTGTCTAGTTTGACAGATACGCAGTATTTT
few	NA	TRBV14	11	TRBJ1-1	CASSRGTEAFF	TGTGCCAGCAGTAGGGGTACTGAAGCTTTCTTT
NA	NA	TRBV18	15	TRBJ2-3	CASSPKEAAGDTQYF	TGTGCCAGCTCACCAAAGGAGGCTGCGGGGGATACGCAGTATTTT
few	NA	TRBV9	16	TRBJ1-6	CASSGQASSYNSPLHF	TGTGCCAGCAGCGGACAGGCGAGCTCCTATAATTCACCCCTCCACTTT
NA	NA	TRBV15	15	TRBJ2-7	CATSRDFGGSYEQYF	TGTGCCACCAGCAGAGACTTTGGGGGCTCCTACGAGCAGTACTTC
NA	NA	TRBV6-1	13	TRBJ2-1	CASSEIGVSEQFF	TGTGCCAGCAGTGAAATCGGAGTTAGTGAGCAGTTCTTC
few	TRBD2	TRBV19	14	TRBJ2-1	CASSFERELNEQFF	TGTGCCAGTAGTTTCGAGCGGGAGCTCAATGAGCAGTTCTTC
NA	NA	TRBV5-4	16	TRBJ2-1	CASTFGALARYNEQFF	TGTGCCAGCACTTTTGGGGCTCTAGCCCGATACAATGAGCAGTTCTTC